Sequencing of this T cell receptor beta chain was carried out in a study of blood T cell repertoires in COVID-19 (dated by TCRdb to the early 2020s). In terms of the full investigation: Samples from collaborators originated in the United States, Italy and Spain and spanned both the acute and convalescent phases of COVID-19. The material from the prospective study consisted of cDNA or gDNA derived from T cells, B-cell-depleted T cells, or PBMCs. Nearly every sample came with metadata listing a de-identified subject ID, COVID-19 status, age in years and sex. Where HLA class I and class II types were available, the types were taken from metadata supplied by the sample provider, not from assay-based typing. The repertoires were released in a freely available public database intended as a resource for research on the immune response to SARS-CoV-2. The dataset comprised deeply sampled blood TCRbeta repertoires from subjects exposed to, actively infected with, or recovered from COVID-19. The samples were drawn from two sources: the first 160 participants of the ongoing ImmuneRACE study, and 1,000 to 1,500 subjects contributed by 6 global collaborators. Broader findings and caveats from the paper: Clinical and demographic metadata were provided uncurated, with the amount varying by source and participant.

Participants in the prospective study were enrolled through a virtual design, were aged about 18 to 90 years, and lived in 20 to 30 United States geographic areas. In the prospective study, participants were assigned to cohorts based on the clinical history participants reported in a screening survey and a study questionnaire. Recovered participants in ImmuneRACE Cohort 3 were defined by two consecutive negative NP/OP PCR tests, clearance by a healthcare professional, or resolution of symptoms. In the prospective study, whole blood, serum and a nasopharyngeal or oropharyngeal swab were collected from each participant by mobile phlebotomists. Prospective study participants could optionally give additional blood draws and questionnaires over an approximately two-month period. Before DNA extraction, prospective study blood samples were shipped either frozen or at room temperature. Only one count was recorded for this clone. Its antigen specificity is not known. There are no base qualities to consult, and no much larger clone falls within one base.

CDR1 and CDR2 were assigned from the germline V gene as SGHTA and FQGNSA. The CDR3 starts with the cysteine, ends with the phenylalanine, and has 19 residues. The DNA shown is the 57-base CDR3, in frame from base 1. V and J lose 1 base and 0 bases, and a span of 19 bases separates them. TCRbeta CDR3 regions were amplified from genomic DNA using the immunoSEQ Assay, a bias-controlled multiplex PCR. The study's own analysis went as follows. The number of nucleated cells in each sample was estimated by amplification of reference gene primers within the assay. To quantify the absolute abundance of each unique TCRbeta CDR3 rearrangement, sequence reads were collapsed and filtered. For each sample, productive Simpson clonality was calculated as the square root of Simpson's diversity index across productive rearrangements. TCRdb re-hosts the immuneACCESS table, in-frame sequences only. Its copies lack some clones; in the studies checked, an unresolved V gene accounts for under half of them, and the cause for the rest is not known. V and J calls plus clone size are reproduced from that table; the DNA served to infer D and trimming. The sample table contains over 300,000 clones; only one count was recorded for 75% to 90% of them. The biggest ten clones account for roughly 2.2% of the sample.

The origin of this receptor is a man younger than 45 who had recovered from COVID-19. Here the chain combines TRBV7-2 and TRBJ1-3; a confident D gene designation cannot be given. Material for sequencing was PBMCs or T cells enriched from blood (not recorded which). The DNA sequence reads TGTGCCAGCAGCTTAGTTCCTGAACTCCGTAAAAACTCTGGAAACACCATATATTTT. Its coded protein is CASSLVPELRKNSGNTIYF.